This T cell receptor (beta chain) was sequenced for a study of blood T cell repertoires in COVID-19 (dated by TCRdb to 2018 to 2020). General notes on the study: Samples from collaborators originated in the United States, Italy and Spain and spanned both the acute and convalescent phases of COVID-19. The material from the prospective study consisted of cDNA or gDNA derived from T cells, B-cell-depleted T cells, or PBMCs. Deeply sampled blood TCRbeta repertoires from subjects exposed to, actively infected with, or recovered from COVID-19 were included in the dataset. A freely available public database, intended as a resource for researchers studying the immune response to SARS-CoV-2, is where the repertoires were released. Samples were obtained from the ongoing ImmuneRACE study (first 160 participants) and from over 1,000 subjects provided by 6 global collaborators. The sample metadata nearly always contained a de-identified subject ID, COVID-19 status, age in years and sex. Where HLA class I and class II types were available, the types were taken from metadata supplied by the sample provider, not from assay-based typing. Overall study results and their limits: The amount of clinical and demographic metadata varied by source and participant and was provided uncurated.

This clone was seen just once. This receptor's antigen is unknown. Base qualities are not provided; no much larger clone lies one nucleotide away. Whole blood was collected in K2EDTA tubes by collaborating institutions according to the institutions' own protocols. For TCRbeta analysis, collaborator samples were shipped as frozen whole blood, as isolated PBMCs, or as DNA extracted from either sample type. According to the germline V gene (reference sequence), CDR1 reads GTSNPN and CDR2 reads SVGIG. The CDR3 goes from the cysteine to the phenylalanine over 14 residues. Just the 42-base CDR3 DNA is kept, in frame starting at base 1. Trimming takes 5 bases off V and 0 bases off J; junction bases not matched to a gene: 1. The immunoSEQ Assay, a bias-controlled multiplex PCR, was used to amplify TCRbeta CDR3 regions from genomic DNA. In the paper's pipeline: Nucleated cell counts per sample were estimated from amplification of reference gene primers within the assay. Sequence reads were collapsed and filtered to measure the absolute abundance of every unique TCRbeta CDR3 rearrangement. For each sample, productive Simpson clonality was calculated as the square root of Simpson's diversity index across productive rearrangements. Imported from immuneACCESS, the table was reduced by TCRdb to in-frame sequences with V and J called. These copies leave out some clones; in studies compared against another copy, an unresolved V gene accounts for under half, and the cause of the remainder is not known. V, J and clone size reflect that table, while D and trimming were determined from the DNA. The sample table lists under 300,000 clones, 75% to 90% of them with a count of one. The top ten clones comprise about 3% of the sample.

Sequenced input: peripheral blood. The chain couples TRBV30 to TRBJ2-2; 9 bases in the junction line up with TRBD1. This TCR came from a woman younger than 45 with active or convalescent COVID-19. DNA sequence: TGTGCCTGGCACAGGGGGCCGAACACCGGGGAGCTGTTTTTT. Translated, it reads CAWHRGPNTGELFF.